The 5 T cell receptor beta chains below come from one sample, sequenced in a study of blood T cell repertoires in COVID-19. Assay: immunoSEQ multiplex PCR; the TCRdb copy retains only in-frame clones and omits some. In the table there are about 210,000 clones, less than 90% of which are singletons. The sequenced sample consisted of peripheral blood. All receptors derive from a woman between 65 and 79 years old with acute or convalescent COVID-19.

This clone was counted once. The rearrangement joins TRBV5-1 to TRBJ1-6; D unclear. CDR3 length equals 16 residues. Deletions cut 0 bases from V and 0 bases from J, with 7 bases between. Germline CDR1 and CDR2: SGHRS and YFSETQ. The CDR3 nucleotides read TGCGCCAGCAGCTTGGGAGGGAGCTCCTATAATTCACCCCTCCACTTT. The encoded protein is CASSLGGSSYNSPLHF.

V is TRBV24-1 and J is TRBJ1-2; possible D gene TRBD1, 5 bases. CDR3 size: 16 residues. V dropped 1 base and J dropped 4 bases, with 15 bases sitting between them. In germline, CDR1 is KGHDR, CDR2 SFDVKD. The CDR3 protein is CATSDFGPGGTYGYTF. CDR3 sequence (DNA): TGTGCCACCAGTGATTTCGGTCCGGGAGGGACCTATGGCTACACCTTC.

This clone was seen more than once but under ten times. The rearrangement uses TRBV5-1 and TRBJ1-1; 9 nucleotides line up with TRBD1. Trimming cost V 0 bases and J 1 base; bases outside gene matches: 4. This CDR3 has 16 residues. CDR1 is SGHRS and CDR2 is YFSETQ in the germline V gene. This CDR3 reads CASSLGTGVSNTEAFF. As DNA, the CDR3 is TGCGCCAGCAGCTTGGGGACAGGGGTGTCGAACACTGAAGCTTTCTTT.

This chain joins TRBV13 and TRBJ2-7; 11 bases are shared with TRBD2. Trimming cost V 2 bases and J 4 bases; bases outside gene matches: 4. This CDR3 contains 15 residues. Germline assignment: CDR1 PRHDT and CDR2 FYEKMQ (reference sequence). In nucleotides, the CDR3 is TGTGCCAGCAGCTTAAGCGGGACTAGCGGTTACGAGCAGTACTTC. Encoded protein: CASSLSGTSGYEQYF.

The J gene is TRBJ2-1, the V gene TRBV6-5; 10 nucleotides line up with TRBD2. The J segment lost 9 bases and the V segment lost 6 bases, leaving 8 bases of the junction unmatched. Germline V gene sequence: CDR1 MNHEY, CDR2 SVGAGI. CDR3 length equals 14 residues. CDR3 loop: CASSPRVAGGEQFF. CDR3 sequence (DNA): TGTGCCAGCAGCCCCAGGGTAGCGGGGGGTGAGCAGTTCTTC.